The next 25 T cell receptor beta chains were all read from a single sample in a study of T cell changes during pregnancy in multiple sclerosis. TCRdb's table, derived via immunoSEQ multiplex PCR, lists solely in-frame clones and lacks some. The profile shows about 98,000 clones, 92% of them singletons. Sequenced material: peripheral blood, taken after pregnancy. These receptors were taken from a female donor in good health, enrolled as a control in a pregnancy study.

The chain employs TRBV5-1 and TRBJ2-3; the D gene is possibly TRBD2 (5 bases). The V end was cut by 4 bases, the J end by 3 bases, with 15 bases between. CDR1 is SGHRS and CDR2 is YFSETQ in the germline V gene. CDR3 length equals 15 residues. DNA of the CDR3: TGCGCCAGCAGCCCCCGGGCGGGCGGGACAGATACGCAGTATTTT. Translation: CASSPRAGGTDTQYF.

The chain couples TRBV6-1 to TRBJ1-2; no clear D. This CDR3 has 15 amino acids. From germline, CDR1 is MNHNS and CDR2 SASEGT. Trimming pared 2 bases from V and 0 bases from J, leaving 10 bases between. The chain's CDR3 is CASSEFGVANYGYTF. CDR3 DNA: TGTGCCAGCAGTGAATTCGGGGTAGCTAACTATGGCTACACCTTC.

The V and J genes are TRBV27 and TRBJ2-2, with D maybe TRBD1 (6 bases). CDR1 is MNHEY, CDR2 SMNVEV, per germline (reference sequence). V was clipped by 3 bases and J by 7 bases, with 15 bases between them. The CDR3 sequence is 15 residues long. CDR3 amino acids: CASSLADRWNGELFF. In DNA, the CDR3 is TGTGCCAGCAGTTTGGCGGACAGATGGAACGGGGAGCTGTTTTTT.

This chain connects TRBV27 to TRBJ1-2; 8 nucleotides line up with TRBD1. J was trimmed by 4 bases and V by 4 bases; bases with no gene match: 5. This CDR3 has 14 amino acids. Germline-derived CDR1 and CDR2 are MNHEY and SMNVEV (reference sequence). The CDR3 region is CASSSRTGRYGYTF. The CDR3 DNA sequence: TGTGCCAGCAGTTCTCGGACAGGGCGCTATGGCTACACCTTC.

The CDR3 DNA reads as TGTGCCAGTAGTATGAGGCTCGGCAGACCTACACTCCCTTACAATGAGCAGTTCTTC. Its protein is CASSMRLGRPTLPYNEQFF. The V and J genes are TRBV19 and TRBJ2-1; D is unclear. CDR1 is LNHDA, CDR2 SQIVND, per germline (reference sequence). Trimming removed 3 bases at V and 4 bases at J, with 25 bases between. The CDR3 runs to 19 residues.

V is TRBV27 and J is TRBJ1-3; possibly TRBD1 for D (6 bases). The CDR3 has 16 residues. Trimming shortened V by 5 bases and J by 0 bases, and 14 bases separated the two germline ends. Germline V lookup: CDR1 MNHEY, CDR2 SMNVEV (reference sequence). The CDR3 loop is CASSRAGALSGNTIYF. The CDR3 DNA reads TGTGCCAGCAGTCGGGCGGGGGCCCTCTCTGGAAACACCATATATTTT.

As concerns this clone: The sample has other DNA sequences that encode this CDR3 too. The V and J genes are TRBV6-4 and TRBJ1-1, with a tentative D call TRBD1 (5 bases). Trimming took 6 bases from V and 2 from J, leaving 10 bases between them. Germline assignment: CDR1 MRHNA and CDR2 SNTAGT. This CDR3 contains 13 residues. The DNA of the CDR3 is TGTGCCAGCAGCGACAGAGAAAACACTGAAGCTTTCTTT. Translation gives CASSDRENTEAFF.

This chain links TRBV5-1 with TRBJ2-3; D is possibly TRBD2 (5 bases). Between the trimmed V and J ends, which lost 2 bases and 3 bases, there was a span of 10 bases. The length of the CDR3 is 14 residues. Germline V gene lookup returns CDR1 SGHRS and CDR2 YFSETQ. CDR3 residues: CASSFGESTDTQYF. CDR3 nucleotides: TGCGCCAGCAGCTTTGGGGAGTCGACAGATACGCAGTATTTT.

V gene TRBV5-8 combines with J gene TRBJ1-1; D is ambiguous. The ends were cut back, 0 bases at V and 4 bases at J, with 7 bases in the middle. Germline loops: CDR1 SGHTS, CDR2 YDEGEE. CDR3 length: 13 residues. This CDR3 reads CASSLGGVTEAFF. CDR3 DNA: TGTGCCAGCAGCTTGGGCGGGGTCACTGAAGCTTTCTTT.

The chain uses TRBV11-2 and TRBJ2-7; D is undetermined. The CDR3 totals 12 residues. Germline CDR1 is SGHAT and CDR2 is FQNNGV. V was pared by 4 bases and J by 9 bases, with 13 bases between. The CDR3 sequence: CASSSSLVGQYF. DNA of the CDR3: TGTGCCAGCAGCTCCTCCCTAGTGGGGCAGTACTTC.

The gene calls are TRBV9 and TRBJ2-3; TRBD2 aligns across 12 bases. The CDR3 runs 17 residues. The J segment lost 0 bases and the V segment lost 0 bases, leaving 2 bases of the junction unmatched. Germline V gene sequence: CDR1 SGDLS, CDR2 YYNGEE. The CDR3 sequence is CASSVGLAGGSTDTQYF. CDR3 bases: TGTGCCAGCAGCGTAGGGCTAGCGGGGGGGAGCACAGATACGCAGTATTTT.

This chain joins TRBV11-3 and TRBJ2-1, with D possibly being TRBD2 (6 bases). The CDR3 has 18 amino acids. Germline-derived CDR1 and CDR2 are SGHNT and YENEEA. Trimming stripped 5 bases from V and 3 bases from J, with 23 bases between. The CDR3 coding sequence is TGTGCCAGCAGCGGGGGTAGCGGCCCCGGAGGGATCTACAATGAGCAGTTCTTC. It translates to CASSGGSGPGGIYNEQFF.

The chain uses TRBV7-9 and TRBJ2-1; possible D gene TRBD2, 5 bases. This CDR3 is built from 15 residues. Trimming cost V 1 base and J 6 bases, with 13 bases left between them. Per germline, CDR1 SEHNR and CDR2 FQNEAQ (reference sequence). The CDR3: CASSLDLAGGNEQFF. The CDR3 region has the DNA TGTGCCAGCAGCTTAGATTTGGCGGGCGGCAATGAGCAGTTCTTC.

The V call is TRBV2, the J call TRBJ2-2, with 14 bases that match TRBD2. The length of the CDR3 is 16 residues. V lost 8 bases, J lost 4 bases, and 6 bases stayed unmatched. Germline CDR1 is SNHLY and CDR2 is FYNNEI. The CDR3 spells CASGTGTSGGTGELFF. Here the CDR3 DNA reads TGTGCCAGCGGAACCGGGACTAGCGGGGGCACCGGGGAGCTGTTTTTT.

With regard to this clone: The junction shows a germline mismatch at one end, possibly a read error. The rearrangement uses TRBV7-7 and TRBJ2-1; TRBD2 is a possible D gene (7 bases). This CDR3 has 13 amino acids. CDR1 SSHAT and CDR2 FNYEAQ come from the germline V gene (reference sequence). CDR3 amino acids: CASSPGGHDEQFF. The CDR3 DNA sequence: TGTGCTAGCAGCCCCGGGGGGCACGATGAGCAGTTCTTC.

V gene TRBV6-4 combines with J gene TRBJ1-1, with a weak D call TRBD1 (6 bases). V was clipped by 7 bases and J by 0 bases, with 12 bases between them. Germline CDR1 MRHNA, CDR2 SNTAGT. This CDR3 region has 14 residues. CDR3 protein: CASKRGQLNTEAFF. The CDR3 DNA reads TGTGCCAGCAAAAGAGGACAGCTGAACACTGAAGCTTTCTTT.

The J gene is TRBJ2-7, the V gene TRBV14; the match to TRBD2 covers 11 bases. With V trimmed by 4 bases and J by 9 bases, 11 bases remained unmatched. The CDR3 runs to 15 residues. CDR1 is SGHDN and CDR2 is FVKESK in the germline V gene. CDR3: CASSLTSGTSLRQYF. The CDR3 nucleotides read TGTGCCAGCAGCCTGACTAGCGGGACGTCACTTCGGCAGTACTTC.

The CDR3 loop reads CASSLTGGFTEAFF. In DNA, the CDR3 is TGCGCCAGCAGCTTGACAGGGGGCTTTACTGAAGCTTTCTTT. The rearrangement joins TRBV5-1 to TRBJ1-1; 9 bases are a match to TRBD1. The CDR3 sequence is 14 residues long. With 1 base clipped from V and 5 bases from J, the junction kept 3 bases outside the gene matches. Germline CDR1 reads SGHRS; CDR2 reads YFSETQ.

The gene calls are TRBV30 and TRBJ2-7; tentatively, D is TRBD2 (6 bases). Germline V gene data show CDR1 as GTSNPN and CDR2 as SVGIG (reference sequence). The CDR3 length is 16 residues. The ends were cut back, 4 bases at V and 3 bases at J, with 22 bases in the middle. CDR3 nucleotides: TGTGCCTGGACCTCTCCCTATGGGGAGGTGAACTACGAGCAGTACTTC. Its translation: CAWTSPYGEVNYEQYF.

The chain uses TRBV7-8 and TRBJ1-1; perhaps TRBD1 as D (5 bases). The germline V gene has CDR1 SGHVS and CDR2 FQNEAQ. V lost 5 bases, J lost 5 bases, and 15 bases lay in between. The CDR3 sequence is 14 residues long. CDR3 sequence reads: CASSPRRGGTEAFF. DNA for the CDR3: TGTGCCAGCAGCCCGAGGAGGGGAGGTACTGAAGCTTTCTTT.

This clone was observed once. This chain joins TRBV9 and TRBJ1-1; D unresolved. Looked up from germline, CDR1 is SGDLS and CDR2 is YYNGEE. The CDR3 extends over 14 amino acids. The ends were cut back, 3 bases at V and 1 base at J, with 10 bases in the middle. CDR3 in DNA: TGTGCCAGCAGCGACTTTACGGGGAACACTGAAGCTTTCTTT. Translation: CASSDFTGNTEAFF.

This chain connects TRBV7-2 to TRBJ2-3; TRBD2 agrees at 10 bases. The CDR3 runs to 17 residues. The germline V gene encodes CDR1 SGHTA and CDR2 FQGNSA. After removal of 0 bases from V and 5 bases from J, the junction contained 8 bases not matched to a gene. The CDR3 region is CASSLAPAGGPEDTQYF. DNA of the CDR3: TGTGCCAGCAGCTTAGCACCAGCGGGGGGGCCGGAAGATACGCAGTATTTT.

This clone was observed a handful of times. This chain links TRBV6-1 with TRBJ1-1; 7 bases line up with TRBD1. Germline V gene lookup returns CDR1 MNHNS and CDR2 SASEGT. The CDR3 loop spans 15 amino acids. Germline trimming cut 3 bases from V and 7 bases from J; bases unmatched to any gene: 11. The CDR3 reads CASSESWPGQVEAFF. The CDR3 DNA is TGTGCCAGCAGTGAGTCCTGGCCAGGACAGGTTGAAGCTTTCTTT.

The chain combines TRBV4-2 with TRBJ1-1, with D tentatively TRBD1 (5 bases). Germline values: CDR1 LGHNA, CDR2 YNFKEQ. V dropped 0 bases and J dropped 4 bases, with 9 bases sitting between them. The CDR3 contains 14 residues. The CDR3 region is CASSQEGGFTEAFF. CDR3 sequence (DNA): TGTGCCAGCAGCCAAGAGGGGGGGTTCACTGAAGCTTTCTTT.

The rearrangement uses TRBV2 and TRBJ2-7; the match to TRBD2 covers 7 bases. From germline, CDR1 is SNHLY and CDR2 FYNNEI. With V trimmed by 7 bases and J by 2 bases, 8 bases remained unmatched. This CDR3 has 14 amino acids. DNA for the CDR3: TGTGCCAGCACCGCAGGGAGGGGCCCCTACGAGCAGTACTTC. Encoded protein: CASTAGRGPYEQYF.